This T cell receptor (beta chain) was documented in a study of identical twins (dated by TCRdb to the mid-2010s). About the study as a whole: To test whether fetal clonotypes persist, this study deep-sequenced TCR alpha and beta repertoires from monozygotic twins, from unrelated adults of various ages, and from cord blood. To rule out contamination, replicate twin experiments were performed at different times with different library preparation protocols. General findings and caveats noted by the study authors: Compared with coincidental sharing between unrelated individuals, out-of-frame TCR alpha sequences shared between twins showed an excess of sequences with low generation probability. Because the same donors could not be followed over many years, conclusions were based on cross-sectional statistical analysis. Fewer insertions were carried by abundant cord blood beta clonotypes; a weaker similar trend was observed in young adult naive repertoires, while no such trend was observed in memory repertoires. Out-of-frame TCR alpha sharing in monozygotic twins was systematically underestimated by recombination models, whereas sharing between unrelated individuals was in agreement with the recombination models. Invariant T cells such as MAIT and iNKT could partly confound zero-insertion analyses, though diverse VJ usage argued against this for most clonotypes. A weaker excess of twin sharing was found in beta out-of-frame sequences because the signal-to-noise ratio was lowered by fewer shared sequences.

Worth noting for this clonotype: It has no known antigen specificity. Per-base qualities were not stored, and no clone one base away is much larger.

The CDR3, from cysteine to phenylalanine, totals 14 residues. Only the CDR3 part of the read is kept: 42 bases, read in frame from the first base. The germline ends are 8 bases apart after V is trimmed by 0 bases and J by 1 base. As encoded in the germline V gene, CDR1 is SGHRS while CDR2 is YFSETQ. The library was obtained by 5' RACE. Instrument on record: Illumina HiSeq 2000. A universal primer binding site was introduced by template switching, and a unique molecular identifier was present in the final cDNA, enabling accurate counting of TCR cDNA molecules. First-strand cDNA for TCR alpha and beta chains was synthesized from specific primers in the conserved constant-segment region. Each cDNA library was double barcoded, with a SMART-Mk sample barcode plus Illumina barcodes, to control for contamination. Two successive PCR steps introduced TruSeq adapter sequences along with Illumina sample barcodes. TCR alpha and beta cDNA libraries were sequenced on the Illumina HiSeq platform with custom primers. In the source study's methods: MiGEC was used to process raw reads and extract unique molecular identifiers, and MiXCR was used to find CDR3 positions. For each individual, recombination models were inferred using an EM algorithm with the repgenHMM and IGoR tools. Shared clonotype analysis was performed with the tcR package in R, normalizing sharing by the product of cloneset sizes. To study raw recombination free of thymic and clonal selection effects, out-of-frame nonproductive sequences were analyzed. TCRdb ran its own pipeline on the public reads, namely fastp trimming at Q25 and MiXCR clone calling, and kept in-frame beta chains. Every entry covers one CDR3 protein and lists the most common genes and DNA from its rows. TCRdb, not the original authors, processed these V and J calls. Recorded for this sample are around 510,000 distinct CDR3 sequences; approximately 15% of them occurred a single time. More than 0.8% of the sample is in the top ten clones.

Every donor was a healthy Caucasian. The twin cohort comprised three pairs of female monozygotic twins, all aged roughly 18 to 30 years. CD4+ and CD8+ T cell populations were isolated with positive isolation kits from Invitrogen. The sample was also reused in another study, on yellow fever vaccine responses in identical twins. The second publication reports: The T cell response to vaccination in identical twins was reported by the authors to appear partly convergent and partly personalized. In identical twins, the study followed T cell clones that responded to the vaccine with precision.

This chain joins TRBV5-1 to TRBJ2-7; a tentative D call is TRBD2 (5 bases match). This receptor was identified in a young woman in good health. The sequenced sample consisted of CD4+ T cells sorted from blood. The base sequence is TGCGCCAGCAGCTTGGCTAGCCAATCCTACGAGCAGTACTTC. The translation is CASSLASQSYEQYF. The full variable domain, with segments outside the CDR3 supplied by the reference TRBV5-1 and TRBJ2-7 proteins, appears as KAGVTQTPRYLIKTRGQQVTLSCSPISGHRSVSWYQQTPGQGLQFLFEYFSETQRNKGNFPGRFSGRQFSNSRSEMNVSTLELGDSALYLCASSLASQSYEQYFGPGTRLTVT.